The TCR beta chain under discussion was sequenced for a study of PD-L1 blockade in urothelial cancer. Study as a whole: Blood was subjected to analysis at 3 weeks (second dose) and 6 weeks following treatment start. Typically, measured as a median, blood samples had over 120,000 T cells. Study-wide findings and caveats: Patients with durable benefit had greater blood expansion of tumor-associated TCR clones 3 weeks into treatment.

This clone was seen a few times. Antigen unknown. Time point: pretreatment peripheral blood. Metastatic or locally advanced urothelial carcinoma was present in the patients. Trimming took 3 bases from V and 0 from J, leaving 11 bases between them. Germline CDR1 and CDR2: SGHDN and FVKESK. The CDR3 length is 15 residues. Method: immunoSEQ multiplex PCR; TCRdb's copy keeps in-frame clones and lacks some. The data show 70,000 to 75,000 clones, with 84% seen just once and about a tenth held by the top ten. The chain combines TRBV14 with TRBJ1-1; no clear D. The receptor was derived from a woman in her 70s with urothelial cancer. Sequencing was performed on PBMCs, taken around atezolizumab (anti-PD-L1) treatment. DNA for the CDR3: TGTGCCAGCAGCCACCAGGAAGATATGAACACTGAAGCTTTCTTT. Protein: CASSHQEDMNTEAFF.